Following are 23 T cell receptor beta chains from one sample sequenced in a study of blood T cells in healthy people across ages. Primed by a sample-barcoded 5' primer and a J-beta primer mix, a second PCR proceeded for 7 to 11 cycles. TCRdb analysed the 5' RACE reads with MiXCR anew, one entry per CDR3 protein. Of 1.5 million to 1.9 million distinct CDR3 sequences in the sample, 40% to 45% were seen once. The sequenced material came from blood. The receptor set was obtained from a young woman in good health.

Regarding this clonotype: Its ends do not fully match the called genes, so a read error is possible. The CDR3 here is CSVESLPGANVLTF. As DNA, the CDR3 is TGCAGCGTTGAGAGCCTCCCTGGAGCCAACGTCCTGACTTTC. This sequence joins TRBV29-1 and TRBJ2-6; D is unclear. The germline CDR1 and CDR2 sequences are SQVTM and ANQGSEA. This CDR3 contains 14 residues.

In this sample, this clonotype turned up a few times. CDR3 bases: TGCGCCAGCAGCTTGACTAGCGGGCAGAGCTCCTACGAGCAGTACTTC. Translating it yields CASSLTSGQSSYEQYF. The V and J genes are TRBV5-1 and TRBJ2-7; TRBD2 matches at 9 bases. The germline gives CDR1 SGHRS, CDR2 YFSETQ. The V segment lost 1 base and the J segment 0 bases; nucleotides outside the gene matches: 5. The CDR3 contains 16 residues.

The J gene is TRBJ2-7, the V gene TRBV9; D is possibly TRBD1 (6 bases). The closer fit of TRBJ2-5 to the DNA end suggests the J call may be wrong. Germline CDR1 SGDLS, CDR2 YYNGEE. CDR3 length: 15 amino acids. The CDR3 spells CASSVGTGFQETQYF. CDR3 nucleotide sequence: TGTGCCAGCAGCGTAGGAACAGGGTTCCAAGAGACCCAGTACTTC.

This chain joins TRBV12-3 or TRBV12-4 and TRBJ1-2; a possible D gene is TRBD1 (6 bases). This CDR3 is 14 amino acids long. V gave up 5 bases and J gave up 4 bases, with 14 bases separating them. For the CDR3, the DNA is TGTGCCAGCAGTATTAGACAGGAGGGCTATGGCTACACCTTC. As protein: CASSIRQEGYGYTF.

The chain has TRBV5-1 and TRBJ2-1, with D perhaps TRBD1 or TRBD2 (5 bases each). The J call may be in error: the DNA end matches TRBJ2-7 better. The CDR3 runs to 15 residues. Germline V gives CDR1 SGHRS, CDR2 YFSETQ. The CDR3 nucleotides are TGCGCCAGCACCCCTGCTGGGGGTGGATACAATGAGCAGTACTTC. Amino acid sequence: CASTPAGGGYNEQYF.

The chain links TRBV11-3 to TRBJ2-1; 10 bases fit TRBD2. The V gene end was trimmed by 0 bases and the J gene end by 9 bases; junction bases not matched to a gene: 11. The CDR3 totals 17 residues. Germline V gene lookup returns CDR1 SGHNT and CDR2 YENEEA. The CDR3 region is CASSLDRSGRAGGEQFF. In DNA form, the CDR3 reads TGTGCCAGCAGCTTAGATCGAAGCGGGAGGGCCGGAGGTGAGCAGTTCTTC.

This clonotype came up a few times. The chain joins TRBV7-2 to TRBJ1-1; no clear D. The germline V gene has CDR1 SGHTA and CDR2 FQGNSA. The CDR3 runs 15 residues. V was cut by 5 bases and J by 0 bases, with 13 bases left in between. The chain's CDR3 is CASSPRILMNTEAFF. The CDR3 DNA reads TGTGCCAGCAGCCCCAGGATACTTATGAACACTGAAGCTTTCTTT.

This clonotype appeared a few times. The chain links TRBV12-3 or TRBV12-4 to TRBJ2-3, with D tentatively TRBD1 (5 bases). Deletions cut 6 bases from V and 4 bases from J, with 17 bases between. This CDR3 contains 15 residues. The CDR3 sequence: CASRRRTNLADTQYF. The CDR3 DNA follows: TGTGCCAGCAGGAGAAGGACAAACCTGGCAGATACGCAGTATTTT.

This chain links TRBV25-1 with TRBJ2-1; maybe TRBD1 (6 bases). This CDR3 has 15 amino acids. V dropped 2 bases and J dropped 2 bases, with 10 bases sitting between them. Germline CDR1 MGHDK, CDR2 SYGVNS. The CDR3 region is CASSEGGGTYNEQFF. Written as DNA, the CDR3 is TGTGCCAGCAGTGAAGGGGGCGGAACCTACAATGAGCAGTTCTTC.

A remark on this clonotype: A single base separates this from a much larger clone, so it may be a read error. The rearrangement links TRBV7-2 to TRBJ2-7; D is undetermined. V gave up 5 bases and J gave up 3 bases, with 11 bases separating them. Germline lookup yields CDR1 SGHTA and CDR2 FQGNSA. The CDR3 is 13 residues long. The CDR3 coding sequence is TGTACCAGCAGCCCGAATCGATTCTACGAGCAGTACTTC. It yields the protein CTSSPNRFYEQYF.

Only a few counts were recorded for this clonotype. The chain recombines TRBV20-1 with TRBJ2-3, with a possible D match to TRBD2 (7 bases). Germline loops: CDR1 DFQATT, CDR2 SNEGSKA (reference sequence). V dropped 6 bases and J dropped 1 base, with 29 bases sitting between them. The CDR3 has 19 amino acids. This CDR3 reads CSAFLHRGAFRSGTDTQYF. CDR3 DNA: TGCAGTGCCTTCTTGCACCGGGGGGCTTTCCGCTCTGGCACAGATACGCAGTATTTT.

The genes are TRBV6-2 or TRBV6-3 and TRBJ1-5; D is possibly TRBD1 (5 bases). This CDR3 region has 20 residues. Germline CDR1 MNHEY, CDR2 SVGEGT. V shed 0 bases and J shed 0 bases, with 21 bases lying between them. This chain's CDR3 is CASSYSRQRLLEYSNQPQHF. CDR3 bases: TGTGCCAGCAGTTACTCCCGACAGCGCCTACTAGAATATAGCAATCAGCCCCAGCATTTT.

The V call is TRBV24-1, the J call TRBJ2-3, with a tentative D call TRBD2 (5 bases). CDR3 size: 15 residues. Trimming took 5 bases from V and 0 from J, leaving 11 bases between them. Looked up from germline, CDR1 is KGHDR and CDR2 is SFDVKD. CDR3 amino acids: CATSGVAGSTDTQYF. CDR3 sequence (DNA): TGTGCCACCAGTGGTGTCGCGGGCAGCACAGATACGCAGTATTTT.

This chain joins TRBV4-1 and TRBJ1-4; TRBD1 might be the D (6 bases). With 5 bases removed from V and 8 bases from J, the gap between germline ends came to 9 bases. Germline assignment: CDR1 MGHRA and CDR2 YSYEKL. This CDR3 contains 12 residues. CDR3 nucleotides: TGCGCCAGCAGCAAAGGGGGAGAAAAACTGTTTTTT. As protein: CASSKGGEKLFF.

This rearrangement joins TRBV7-2 to TRBJ2-3, with D tentatively TRBD2 (6 bases). The CDR3 consists of 17 residues. The ends were cut back, 1 base at V and 2 bases at J, with 16 bases in the middle. Germline V gene lookup returns CDR1 SGHTA and CDR2 FQGNSA. DNA of the CDR3: TGTGCCAGCAGCTTAGTCGATTTAGGGACTCCCACAGATACGCAGTATTTT. Amino acid sequence: CASSLVDLGTPTDTQYF.

V usage is TRBV29-1 and J usage is TRBJ1-2; D gene uncertain. Germline values: CDR1 SQVTM, CDR2 ANQGSEA. Trimming stripped 7 bases from V and 0 bases from J, with 12 bases between. CDR3 size: 13 residues. CDR3: CSAAPGANYGYTF. CDR3 nucleotide sequence: TGCAGCGCTGCGCCAGGTGCTAACTATGGCTACACCTTC. Drawing the rest from reference TRBV29-1 and TRBJ1-2, the complete variable domain is SAVISQKPSRDICQRGTSLTIQCQVDSQVTMMFWYRQQPGQSLTLIATANQGSEATYESGFVIDKFPISRPNLTFSTLTVSNMSPEDSSIYLCSAAPGANYGYTFGSGTRLTVV.

The table lists this clonotype with a few counts. The rearrangement links TRBV7-8 to TRBJ2-3; perhaps TRBD2 as D (5 bases). The CDR3 totals 14 residues. CDR1 is SGHVS, CDR2 FQNEAQ, per germline. V dropped 5 bases and J dropped 2 bases, with 11 bases sitting between them. The CDR3 sequence: CASSISEATDTQYF. CDR3 coding DNA: TGTGCCAGCAGCATTAGCGAGGCCACAGATACGCAGTATTTT.

This rearrangement joins TRBV7-8 to TRBJ1-2; D remains ambiguous. Germline V gives CDR1 SGHVS, CDR2 FQNEAQ. The V end was cut by 1 base, the J end by 0 bases, with 6 bases between. The CDR3 consists of 14 residues. DNA of the CDR3: TGTGCCAGCAGCTTAGAGGGCCCTAACTATGGCTACACCTTC. It specifies CASSLEGPNYGYTF.

The chain employs TRBV7-9 and TRBJ2-6; TRBD1 matches 10 bases. The ends lost 5 bases at V and 0 bases at J; junction bases unmatched: 13. The length of the CDR3 is 20 residues. CDR1 is SEHNR and CDR2 is FQNEAQ in the germline V gene (reference sequence). CDR3 nucleotide sequence: TGTGCCAGCAGCACCCGACAGGGGGCCTTGAAAAACTCTGGGGCCAACGTCCTGACTTTC. Encoded protein: CASSTRQGALKNSGANVLTF.

This clonotype has a handful of counts. The genes are TRBV7-9 and TRBJ2-7; D is possibly TRBD1 (6 bases). Germline-derived CDR1 and CDR2 are SEHNR and FQNEAQ (reference sequence). V shed 3 bases and J shed 1 base, with 13 bases lying between them. The CDR3 length is 15 residues. CDR3 amino acids: CASSFGRTESYEQYF. The CDR3 DNA follows: TGTGCCAGCAGCTTTGGGCGGACAGAGTCCTACGAGCAGTACTTC. The entire variable domain, with the rest obtained from reference TRBV7-9 and TRBJ2-7, is as follows: DTGVSQNPRHKITKRGQNVTFRCDPISEHNRLYWYRQTLGQGPEFLTYFQNEAQLEKSRLLSDRFSAERPKGSFSTLEIQRTEQGDSAMYLCASSFGRTESYEQYFGPGTRLTVT.

The V call is TRBV30, the J call TRBJ2-3; D is unclear. Deletions cut 6 bases from V and 3 bases from J, with 16 bases between. Looked up from germline, CDR1 is GTSNPN and CDR2 is SVGIG (reference sequence). The CDR3 is made up of 14 amino acids. The CDR3 spells CACDRGRLTDTQYF. For the CDR3, the DNA is TGTGCCTGCGACCGTGGCAGGTTAACAGATACGCAGTATTTT.

The chain links TRBV6-6 to TRBJ2-5; D is uncertain. The length of the CDR3 is 12 residues. Trimming took 8 bases from V and 13 from J, leaving 20 bases between them. The V gene's germline CDR1 is MNHNY and CDR2 SVGAGI (reference sequence). Written as DNA, the CDR3 is TGTGCCAGCTCTGGCCAAGCCCTTCTGCGGTACTTC. Translating it yields CASSGQALLRYF.

This clonotype turned up a few times. This sequence joins TRBV10-3 and TRBJ2-3; TRBD2 matches at 10 bases. Germline V CDR1 and CDR2: ENHRY, SYGVKD. The CDR3 is made up of 14 amino acids. After removal of 10 bases from V and 0 bases from J, the junction contained 4 bases not matched to a gene. The CDR3 sequence: CATSSGGSTDTQYF. CDR3 in DNA: TGTGCCACTTCTAGCGGGGGTAGCACAGATACGCAGTATTTT.